The T cell receptor beta chain under discussion was sequenced for a study of shared clonotypes between healthy human individuals. CDR3 length: 15 amino acids. Germline lookup yields CDR1 SSHAT and CDR2 FNYEAQ (reference sequence). Regarding this clone: A read error may account for a junction end that differs from germline.

The table came from immunoSEQ multiplex PCR; TCRdb's copy has only in-frame clones and leaves some out. The sample lists 2 million to 2.5 million clones; approximately 95% were seen once. The receptor's source is a man between 18 and 35 years old in good health. The rearrangement joins TRBV7-7 to TRBJ1-6, with a tentative D call TRBD1 (6 bases). Sequences were obtained from naive CD4+ T cells sorted from blood. Subset defined: CD45RA+ positively selected. The CDR3 DNA reads as TGTGCTAGCAGGCCCAGGGGCCTAGCGGATTCACCCCTCCACTTT. Translating it yields CASRPRGLADSPLHF.